What follows is one T cell receptor (beta chain) and its context. Its antigen is not identified. At one boundary the junction diverges from the germline segment, which might be a read error. This specimen comes from a study of cytomegalovirus exposure and HLA in healthy donors. Overall study findings and caveats: Associated with cytomegalovirus, according to the listing, were 150 to 200 TCR beta chains. CMV antigen specificity was confirmed in vitro for three CMV-associated chains. Cytomegalovirus status was reportedly diagnosed by the classifier with high specificity and sensitivity. The dataset shows that most TCR sequences were rare, while some public TCRs occurred in many donors.

Some clones are missing from TCRdb's copy, which holds only in-frame ones; the method was immunoSEQ multiplex PCR. Among 150,000 or so clones, approximately 94% were seen once, and the ten largest hold about 1.7%. Germline V gene sequence: CDR1 SGHDN, CDR2 FVKESK. The CDR3 totals 16 residues. Material for sequencing was PBMCs. This TCR came from a man aged 18 to 29 in good health and CMV-seropositive. The chain couples TRBV14 to TRBJ1-2; TRBD1 might be the D (5 bases). CDR3 amino acids: CASSQDWVAGNFGYTF. CDR3 DNA: TGTGCCAGCAGCCAAGATTGGGTGGCAGGGAACTTTGGCTACACCTTC.